The rows below give T cell receptor beta chains drawn from one sample of a study of metastatic and nonmetastatic thyroid tumors. MiXCR was used by TCRdb to re-call the PCR reads. The table shows some 12,000 clones, with 30% to 35% occurring only once. The sequenced material came from tumor tissue. Receptors were obtained from a female donor with papillary thyroid cancer or a benign thyroid nodule (not recorded which). Some clones in this sample may be carry-over from other donors' samples. CDR3s include the opening cysteine and the closing phenylalanine or tryptophan. A D gene is named only where the DNA matches it firmly. Only some rows state a clone size, as once, few, many or a class for expanded clones.

V gene: TRBV5-1; CDR3 length: 16; clone size: medium-sized; D gene: TRBD2; J gene: TRBJ2-3; CDR3 DNA: TGCGCCAGCAGCTTTCAACTAGCGGGAGTTGCAGATACGCAGTATTTT; CDR3 protein: CASSFQLAGVADTQYF
V gene: TRBV27; CDR3 length: 14; clone size: medium-sized; D gene: .; J gene: TRBJ2-3; CDR3 DNA: TGTGCCAGCAGTTTAGGAGGGGTTAAAGATACGCAGTATTTT; CDR3 protein: CASSLGGVKDTQYF
V gene: TRBV7-6; CDR3 length: 14; clone size: .; D gene: TRBD1; J gene: TRBJ2-7; CDR3 DNA: TGTGCCAGCAGCTTAGTCGAGACAGGGGGGGAGCAGTACTTC; CDR3 protein: CASSLVETGGEQYF
V gene: TRBV28; CDR3 length: 14; clone size: few; D gene: .; J gene: TRBJ1-3; CDR3 DNA: TGTGCCAGCAGCCTCAGGGGCCCCGGAAACACCATATATTTT; CDR3 protein: CASSLRGPGNTIYF
V gene: TRBV12-3/TRBV12-4; CDR3 length: 15; clone size: few; D gene: .; J gene: TRBJ1-2; CDR3 DNA: TGTGCCAGCAGTGCGCCCGGCAGCTCCAACTATGGCTACACCTTC; CDR3 protein: CASSAPGSSNYGYTF
V gene: TRBV3-1; CDR3 length: 14; clone size: once; D gene: .; J gene: TRBJ1-1; CDR3 DNA: TGTGCCAGCAGCCGTCAGGAAATGAACACTGAAGCTTTCTTT; CDR3 protein: CASSRQEMNTEAFF
V gene: TRBV7-3; CDR3 length: 16; clone size: many; D gene: TRBD1; J gene: TRBJ2-1; CDR3 DNA: TGTGCCAGCAGTTTCGGACAGGGAGCCTCCTACAATGAGCAGTTCTTC; CDR3 protein: CASSFGQGASYNEQFF
V gene: TRBV30; CDR3 length: 12; clone size: .; D gene: .; J gene: TRBJ2-7; CDR3 DNA: TGTGCCTGGAGTGTACAACGAGTGGGCAACTACTTC; CDR3 protein: CAWSVQRVGNYF
V gene: TRBV20-1; CDR3 length: 12; clone size: medium-sized; D gene: .; J gene: TRBJ2-1; CDR3 DNA: TGCAGTGCTAAGACTAGCTACAATGAGCAGTTCTTC; CDR3 protein: CSAKTSYNEQFF
V gene: TRBV10-3; CDR3 length: 14; clone size: many; D gene: .; J gene: TRBJ1-2; CDR3 DNA: TGTGCCATCAGTGAGGACCCAGGGACCTATGGCTACACCTTC; CDR3 protein: CAISEDPGTYGYTF
V gene: TRBV15; CDR3 length: 17; clone size: .; D gene: TRBD2; J gene: TRBJ2-1; CDR3 DNA: TGTGCCACCAGCAGAGATTCGGGGGGAATTCAGGGCGATGAGCAGTTCTTC; CDR3 protein: CATSRDSGGIQGDEQFF
V gene: TRBV2; CDR3 length: 14; clone size: .; D gene: TRBD2; J gene: TRBJ2-7; CDR3 DNA: TGTGCCAGCAGTGGGAGCGGGAGTCCCTACGAGCAGTACTTC; CDR3 protein: CASSGSGSPYEQYF
V gene: TRBV27; CDR3 length: 16; clone size: few; D gene: TRBD1; J gene: TRBJ1-5; CDR3 DNA: TGTGCCAGCAGAAAAGGGACAGGGGGTAACAATCAGCCCCAGCATTTT; CDR3 protein: CASRKGTGGNNQPQHF
V gene: TRBV11-2; CDR3 length: 14; clone size: .; D gene: TRBD2; J gene: TRBJ2-2; CDR3 DNA: TGTGCCAGCAGCCCACGGACTAGGACCGGGGAGCTGTTTTTT; CDR3 protein: CASSPRTRTGELFF
V gene: TRBV24-1; CDR3 length: 13; clone size: medium-sized; D gene: .; J gene: TRBJ1-1; CDR3 DNA: TGTGCCACCAGTGATTCTCTGAACACTGAAGCTTTCTTT; CDR3 protein: CATSDSLNTEAFF
V gene: TRBV30; CDR3 length: 15; clone size: .; D gene: TRBD1; J gene: TRBJ1-2; CDR3 DNA: TGTGCCTGGAGTGCCGCCCTCAACAGGGGCTATGGCTACACCTTC; CDR3 protein: CAWSAALNRGYGYTF
V gene: TRBV10-3; CDR3 length: 16; clone size: few; D gene: TRBD2; J gene: TRBJ2-7; CDR3 DNA: TGTGCCATCAGCCCGGTGGGCGGGAGGGGGACCTACGAGCAGTACTTC; CDR3 protein: CAISPVGGRGTYEQYF
V gene: TRBV27; CDR3 length: 15; clone size: .; D gene: TRBD1; J gene: TRBJ1-6; CDR3 DNA: TGTGCCAGCAGTCCACAGGGGACAGCCGATTCATCCCTCCACTTT; CDR3 protein: CASSPQGTADSSLHF
V gene: TRBV6-6; CDR3 length: 16; clone size: few; D gene: TRBD2; J gene: TRBJ2-2; CDR3 DNA: TGTGCCAGCAGTTACTCGGGACTAGCGAACACCGGGGAGCTGTTTTTT; CDR3 protein: CASSYSGLANTGELFF
V gene: TRBV10-1; CDR3 length: 15; clone size: .; D gene: .; J gene: TRBJ1-6; CDR3 DNA: TGCGCCAGCAGTGCCGTACAGGACTATAATTCACCCATCCACTTT; CDR3 protein: CASSAVQDYNSPIHF
V gene: TRBV11-2; CDR3 length: 15; clone size: .; D gene: TRBD1; J gene: TRBJ1-2; CDR3 DNA: TGTGCCAGCAGCCCTATACAGGGGACGGCTCCCGGCTACACCTTC; CDR3 protein: CASSPIQGTAPGYTF
V gene: TRBV6-1; CDR3 length: 15; clone size: few; D gene: TRBD1; J gene: TRBJ2-7; CDR3 DNA: TGTGCCAGCAGGCGCCCCGGGACAGAATACTACGAGAAGTACTTC; CDR3 protein: CASRRPGTEYYEKYF
V gene: TRBV20-1; CDR3 length: 15; clone size: few; D gene: TRBD2; J gene: TRBJ2-2; CDR3 DNA: TGCAGTGCTAGAGGGACTAGCGGGGAACCCGGGGAGCTGTTTTTT; CDR3 protein: CSARGTSGEPGELFF
V gene: TRBV3-1; CDR3 length: 14; clone size: once; D gene: .; J gene: TRBJ2-5; CDR3 DNA: TGTGCCAGCAGCCAAGATTTGGGGGCAGAGACCCAGTACTTC; CDR3 protein: CASSQDLGAETQYF
V gene: TRBV6-5; CDR3 length: 17; clone size: .; D gene: TRBD1; J gene: TRBJ1-2; CDR3 DNA: TGTGCCAGCAGTTACTCGCGAAAGGAGACAGGGGGATTTGGCTACACCTTC; CDR3 protein: CASSYSRKETGGFGYTF
V gene: TRBV28; CDR3 length: 9; clone size: .; D gene: .; J gene: TRBJ1-1; CDR3 DNA: TGTGCCAGCGGTCCTGAAGCTTTCTTT; CDR3 protein: CASGPEAFF
V gene: TRBV12-3/TRBV12-4; CDR3 length: 14; clone size: .; D gene: TRBD1; J gene: TRBJ2-2; CDR3 DNA: TGTGCCAGCTGGACAGGGATTAACACCGGGGAGCTGTTTTTT; CDR3 protein: CASWTGINTGELFF
V gene: TRBV12-3/TRBV12-4; CDR3 length: 13; clone size: .; D gene: TRBD1; J gene: TRBJ2-1; CDR3 DNA: TGTGCCAGCAGCCTACAGGGGGCGCTTGAGCAGTTCTTC; CDR3 protein: CASSLQGALEQFF
V gene: TRBV19; CDR3 length: 11; clone size: .; D gene: .; J gene: TRBJ2-1; CDR3 DNA: TGTGCCAGCCGTGGCTACAATGAGCAGTTCTTC; CDR3 protein: CASRGYNEQFF
V gene: TRBV11-1; CDR3 length: 16; clone size: .; D gene: TRBD2; J gene: TRBJ2-1; CDR3 DNA: TGTGCCAGCAGCTCCTCGTTTGGCGGGAGGGCCTATGAGCAGTTCTTC; CDR3 protein: CASSSSFGGRAYEQFF
V gene: TRBV7-3; CDR3 length: 16; clone size: many; D gene: TRBD2; J gene: TRBJ2-2; CDR3 DNA: TGTGCCAGCAGCTTACAACTAGCGGTAAACACCGGGGAGCTGTTTTTT; CDR3 protein: CASSLQLAVNTGELFF
V gene: TRBV2; CDR3 length: 16; clone size: .; D gene: TRBD1; J gene: TRBJ2-6; CDR3 DNA: TGTGCCAGCAAAGCGGGACAGGGCTCTGGGGCCAACGTCCTGACTTTC; CDR3 protein: CASKAGQGSGANVLTF
V gene: TRBV7-6; CDR3 length: 16; clone size: .; D gene: TRBD2; J gene: TRBJ2-1; CDR3 DNA: TGTGCCAGCAGCTTAGAATGTGACGGGAGGCCCCGGTCGCAGTTCTTC; CDR3 protein: CASSLECDGRPRSQFF
V gene: TRBV6-1; CDR3 length: 16; clone size: .; D gene: TRBD2; J gene: TRBJ2-2; CDR3 DNA: TGTGCCTCACAGGCTAGCGGGAGGGAATCGGTCGGGGAGCTGTTTTTT; CDR3 protein: CASQASGRESVGELFF
V gene: TRBV4-2; CDR3 length: 16; clone size: .; D gene: .; J gene: TRBJ2-3; CDR3 DNA: TGTGCCAGCAGCCAGGGTCAACCGGGGGGCACAGGTACGCAGTATTTT; CDR3 protein: CASSQGQPGGTGTQYF
V gene: TRBV5-1; CDR3 length: 13; clone size: .; D gene: .; J gene: TRBJ1-1; CDR3 DNA: TGCGCCAGCAGCTTGTATTCGAACACTGAAGCTTTCTTT; CDR3 protein: CASSLYSNTEAFF